This entry lists 20 T cell receptor beta chains sequenced from one sample in a study of blood T cells in healthy people across ages. Alongside a J-beta primer mix, a sample-barcoded 5' primer served in a second PCR lasting about 7 to 12 cycles. In TCRdb, the 5' RACE reads were re-called with MiXCR into one record per CDR3 protein. The table lists 2 million or so distinct CDR3 sequences, roughly 49% of them singletons. The source material was blood. The source of these receptors is a middle-aged woman in good health.

Concerning this clonotype itself: A much larger clone sits a single nucleotide away, making a read error possible. The chain combines TRBV10-3 with TRBJ2-7, with a weak D call TRBD1 (6 bases). Trimming cost V 2 bases and J 7 bases, with 21 bases left between them. Germline V gene lookup returns CDR1 ENHRY and CDR2 SYGVKD. There are 16 residues in the CDR3. CDR3 in DNA: TGTGCCATCAGTGAGGGGGCAGGGGTGACCTACAATGAGCAGTACTTC. Translated: CAISEGAGVTYNEQYF.

The J gene is TRBJ2-1, the V gene TRBV29-1; the D is unclear. Germline CDR1 SQVTM, CDR2 ANQGSEA. Trimming pared 2 bases from V and 6 bases from J, leaving 8 bases between. The CDR3 is 12 residues long. Here the CDR3 DNA reads TGCAGCGTTGAAAGGTTCCTCAATGAGCAGTTCTTC. Its protein product is CSVERFLNEQFF.

The V call is TRBV6-2 or TRBV6-3, the J call TRBJ2-5; no firm D call. CDR1 MNHEY and CDR2 SVGEGT come from the germline V gene. This CDR3 contains 15 residues. V gave up 0 bases and J gave up 4 bases, with 12 bases separating them. Here the CDR3 reads CASSYSIRVGETQYF. The CDR3 DNA follows: TGTGCCAGCAGTTACTCGATTAGAGTCGGAGAGACCCAGTACTTC.

This clonotype was counted only a few times. V gene TRBV7-2 combines with J gene TRBJ2-1; 8 bases align to TRBD2. With 2 bases clipped from V and 4 bases from J, the junction kept 7 bases outside the gene matches. Germline CDR1 is SGHTA and CDR2 is FQGNSA. This CDR3 comprises 16 residues. CDR3 in DNA: TGTGCCAGCAGCTTATACGGGGGGGCCCAGTACAATGAGCAGTTCTTC. It codes for CASSLYGGAQYNEQFF. The full variable domain, its missing parts supplied by reference TRBV7-2 and TRBJ2-1, is GAGVSQSPSNKVTEKGKDVELRCDPISGHTALYWYRQSLGQGLEFLIYFQGNSAPDKSGLPSDRFSAERTGGSVSTLTIQRTQQEDSAVYLCASSLYGGAQYNEQFFGPGTRLTVL.

There are a few counts of this clonotype. The rearrangement uses TRBV6-2 or TRBV6-3 and TRBJ2-4; possible D gene TRBD1, 6 bases. Germline V CDR1 and CDR2: MNHEY, SVGEGT. The CDR3 has 15 amino acids. V gave up 1 base and J gave up 5 bases, with 12 bases separating them. CDR3 sequence reads: CASSYFHRVQNIQYF. The CDR3 DNA sequence: TGTGCCAGCAGTTACTTCCACAGGGTCCAAAACATTCAGTACTTC.

The chain has TRBV7-2 and TRBJ2-5; 7 nucleotides line up with TRBD1. The CDR3 sequence is 14 residues long. With 5 bases clipped from V and 3 bases from J, the junction kept 6 bases outside the gene matches. The germline CDR1 and CDR2 sequences are SGHTA and FQGNSA. In DNA, the CDR3 is TGTGCCAGCAGCATGAGACAGGGCAAAGAGACCCAGTACTTC. This sequence encodes CASSMRQGKETQYF.

This clonotype was seen a few times. The chain carries TRBV5-1 and TRBJ1-2, with D tentatively TRBD1 (5 bases). The V end lost 0 bases, the J end lost 4 bases, and 10 bases lay between the germline ends. The CDR3 runs to 14 residues. CDR1 is SGHRS, CDR2 YFSETQ, per germline. For the CDR3, the DNA is TGCGCCAGCAGCTTGGAACGGCAGGGCTATGGCTACACCTTC. It specifies CASSLERQGYGYTF.

The CDR3 region is CSFPHEEWGNEQFF. The CDR3, as DNA: TGCAGTTTCCCGCACGAAGAGTGGGGGAATGAGCAGTTCTTC. The chain carries TRBV20-1 and TRBJ2-1, with D perhaps being TRBD1 or TRBD2 (5 bases each). Deletions cut 8 bases from V and 7 bases from J, with 21 bases between. CDR3 length: 14 residues. CDR1 is DFQATT and CDR2 is SNEGSKA in the germline V gene (reference sequence).

This clonotype was seen a few times. The chain links TRBV3-1 to TRBJ2-4; D gene unclear. Germline V gene lookup returns CDR1 LGHDT and CDR2 YNNKEL (reference sequence). The CDR3 extends over 17 amino acids. Trimming left V 3 bases short and J 0 bases short, with 15 bases between. The DNA of the CDR3 is TGTGCCAGCAGCCAGGGGTGGAACAGTTTAGCCAAAAACATTCAGTACTTC. Protein: CASSQGWNSLAKNIQYF.

A note on this clonotype: The junction and the germline gene differ at one end; a read error may be behind it. The rearrangement links TRBV11-3 to TRBJ2-7; unclear D gene. There are 13 residues in the CDR3. Germline values: CDR1 SGHNT, CDR2 YENEEA. The CDR3 nucleotides are TGTGCCAGCAGCGTAGACGGAGACTACGAGCAGTACTTC. It specifies CASSVDGDYEQYF.

The V and J genes are TRBV27 and TRBJ2-3; D remains unclear. The V gene's germline CDR1 is MNHEY and CDR2 SMNVEV (reference sequence). CDR3 size: 14 residues. V lost 4 bases, J lost 0 bases, and 8 bases lay in between. DNA for the CDR3: TGTGCCAGCAGTTGGGGATCTAGCACAGATACGCAGTATTTT. It encodes CASSWGSSTDTQYF.

This clonotype was picked up a small number of times. The chain joins TRBV18 to TRBJ2-1; D possibly corresponds to TRBD2 (5 bases). The germline gives CDR1 KGHSH, CDR2 LQKENI. The V gene lost 4 bases and the J gene lost 5 bases, with 12 bases spanning the gap. The CDR3 has 14 amino acids. The CDR3 region has the DNA TGTGCCAGCTCACAACCCCCCGGGGACAATGAGCAGTTCTTC. This encodes CASSQPPGDNEQFF.

The J gene is TRBJ2-6, the V gene TRBV20-1, with a tentative D call TRBD1 (5 bases). The CDR3 loop spans 16 amino acids. V lost 3 bases to trimming and J lost 0 bases, with 12 bases between them. The V gene's germline CDR1 is DFQATT and CDR2 SNEGSKA (reference sequence). The DNA for the CDR3 is TGCAGTGCTAGTCCTTTCGACAGCTCTGGGGCCAACGTCCTGACTTTC. Protein: CSASPFDSSGANVLTF.

J is TRBJ2-3 and V is TRBV12-3 or TRBV12-4, with TRBD2 matching 9 bases. With 3 bases clipped from V and 3 bases from J, the junction kept 7 bases outside the gene matches. This CDR3 comprises 16 residues. The CDR3, as DNA: TGTGCCAGCAGTTTGTTCGCGGGAGGGCGAACAGATACGCAGTATTTT. The encoded protein is CASSLFAGGRTDTQYF.

The rearrangement uses TRBV12-3 or TRBV12-4 and TRBJ2-7; D may be TRBD1 (6 bases). Trimming removed 5 bases at V and 0 bases at J, with 17 bases between. This CDR3 has 16 amino acids. CDR3 DNA: TGTGCCAGCAGTCCCGTGGAAAAGACAGGCTCCTACGAGCAGTACTTC. It yields the protein CASSPVEKTGSYEQYF.

This clonotype was recorded only once. The V call is TRBV6-2 or TRBV6-3, the J call TRBJ2-5, with 7 bases fitting TRBD1. Germline V gene lookup returns CDR1 MNHEY and CDR2 SVGEGT. V gave up 6 bases and J gave up 11 bases; unmatched junction bases: 12. The CDR3 covers 13 residues. The DNA of the CDR3 is TGTGCCAGCAGGATAACGGGGACAGTACAGCAGTACTTC. This sequence encodes CASRITGTVQQYF.

The gene calls are TRBV20-1 and TRBJ2-1, with TRBD1 matching over 9 bases. Germline-derived CDR1 and CDR2 are DFQATT and SNEGSKA (reference sequence). The V segment lost 2 bases and the J segment 4 bases; nucleotides outside the gene matches: 6. This CDR3 has 15 amino acids. CDR3 region: CSARHLTGGYNEQFF. The CDR3 DNA is TGCAGTGCTAGACATCTGACAGGGGGGTACAATGAGCAGTTCTTC.

The J gene is TRBJ2-7, the V gene TRBV28, with TRBD2 matching over 10 bases. CDR3 length: 18 amino acids. V lost 7 bases and J lost 0; bases outside the gene matches: 15. Germline assignment: CDR1 MDHEN and CDR2 SYDVKM. CDR3 in DNA: TGTGCCAGCACTTCTTTAACTAGCGGGGCTGTAAGCTCCTACGAGCAGTACTTC. Translated, it gives CASTSLTSGAVSSYEQYF.

This clonotype was detected only once. This chain connects TRBV20-1 to TRBJ2-5, with a possible D match to TRBD1 (5 bases). The V gene lost 1 base and the J gene lost 11 bases, with 17 bases spanning the gap. The CDR3 extends over 13 amino acids. Germline V gene sequence: CDR1 DFQATT, CDR2 SNEGSKA (reference sequence). CDR3: CSARVDTYNEQYF. The CDR3 nucleotides read TGCAGTGCTAGAGTGGACACTTACAATGAGCAGTACTTC.

The rearrangement links TRBV28 to TRBJ2-3; possibly TRBD1 for D (6 bases). The CDR3 runs 13 residues. V lost 6 bases to trimming and J lost 5 bases, with 12 bases between them. Germline V gene lookup returns CDR1 MDHEN and CDR2 SYDVKM. CDR3 in DNA: TGTGCCAGCAGAGGACAGTCCCTAGATACGCAGTATTTT. It codes for CASRGQSLDTQYF.